Sequencing of this T cell receptor beta chain was carried out in a study of T cell clonality in common variable immunodeficiency. This clone was detected many times. Measured with immunoSEQ multiplex PCR; TCRdb has only the in-frame clones, and not every one. Sampling found 35,000 to 55,000 clones, none seen once. This receptor was identified in a person between 18 and 70 years old in good health. Source material: peripheral blood mononuclear cells.

The sequenced CDR3 bases are TGTGCCAGTAGTATAGTAAGTACTAGCGGGACCTACGAG. Protein sequence: CASSIVSTSGTYE. The entire CDR3 sequence reads CASSIVSTSGTYEQYF. The J gene is TRBJ2-7, the V gene TRBV19, with 10 bases matching TRBD2. From the germline J gene comes the end of the CDR3, since the read stops 3 residues before it. The CDR3 has 16 amino acids. With 1 base clipped from V and 2 bases from J, the junction kept 5 bases outside the gene matches. Germline CDR1 reads LNHDA; CDR2 reads SQIVND (reference sequence).